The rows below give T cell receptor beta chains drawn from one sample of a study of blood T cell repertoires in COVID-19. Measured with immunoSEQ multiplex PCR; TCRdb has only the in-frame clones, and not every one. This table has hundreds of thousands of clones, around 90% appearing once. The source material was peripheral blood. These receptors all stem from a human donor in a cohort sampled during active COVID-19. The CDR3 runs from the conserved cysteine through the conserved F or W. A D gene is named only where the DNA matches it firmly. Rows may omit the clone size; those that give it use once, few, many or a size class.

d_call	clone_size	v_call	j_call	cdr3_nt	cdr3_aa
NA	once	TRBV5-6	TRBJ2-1	TGTGCCAGCATCTCACGGGGAGGAGGGGCCTACAATGAGCAGTTCTTC	CASISRGGGAYNEQFF
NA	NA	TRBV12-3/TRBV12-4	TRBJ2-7	TGTGCCAGCAGTTTAGAGAGGCTACAGTACTTC	CASSLERLQYF
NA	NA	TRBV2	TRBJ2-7	TGTGCCAGCAGTAGGCGGACAGAAACCTACGAGCAGTACTTC	CASSRRTETYEQYF
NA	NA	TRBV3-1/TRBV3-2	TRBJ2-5	TGTGCCAGCAGCCTCAGACTAGGAGGAGAGACCCAGTACTTC	CASSLRLGGETQYF
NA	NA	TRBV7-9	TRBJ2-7	TGTGCCAGCAGCTCCCCCCCGGGTGGGTCCTACGAGCAGTACTTC	CASSSPPGGSYEQYF
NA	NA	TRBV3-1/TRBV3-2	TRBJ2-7	TGTGCCAGCAGCCAAGGACTGGCTACCTACGAGCAGTACTTC	CASSQGLATYEQYF
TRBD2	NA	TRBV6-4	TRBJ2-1	TGTGCCAGCAGTGCGGGAGGGCCCGAGAATGAGCAGTTCTTC	CASSAGGPENEQFF
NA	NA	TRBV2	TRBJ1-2	TGTGCCAGCAGTGAGTTTCCCCAGGGCCCCTCATACACCTTC	CASSEFPQGPSYTF
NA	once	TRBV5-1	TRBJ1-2	TGCGCCAGCAGCATTGGGTGGGCCAGGCCTAACTATGGCTACACCTTC	CASSIGWARPNYGYTF
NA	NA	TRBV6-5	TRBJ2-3	TGTGCCAGCAGTTACTCCCTGACGACTAGCACAGATACGCAGTATTTT	CASSYSLTTSTDTQYF
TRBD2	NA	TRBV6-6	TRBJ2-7	TGTGCCAGCAGACCTCGGAGCGGGGGGAGCGCCTACGAGCAGTACTTC	CASRPRSGGSAYEQYF
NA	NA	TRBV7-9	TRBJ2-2	TGTGCCAGCAGCCCAAAACCCGGAGACACCGGGGAGCTGTTTTTT	CASSPKPGDTGELFF
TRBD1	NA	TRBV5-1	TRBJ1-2	TGCGCCAGCAGCCCCGGGACAGGGGGCGGCTACACCTTC	CASSPGTGGGYTF
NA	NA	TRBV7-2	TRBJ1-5	TGTGCCAGCAGCTTGGGGGGGCGTGGGAGCAATCAGCCCCAGCATTTT	CASSLGGRGSNQPQHF
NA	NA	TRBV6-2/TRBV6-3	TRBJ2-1	TGTGCCAGCAGCCGAACTAGACTCAATGAGCAGTTCTTC	CASSRTRLNEQFF
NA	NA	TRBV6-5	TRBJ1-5	TGTGCCAGCAGGTACCCGGGGGGCAATCAGCCCCAGCATTTT	CASRYPGGNQPQHF
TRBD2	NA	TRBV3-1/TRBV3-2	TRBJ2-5	TGTGCCAGCAGCCAAGGGGGGAGGGAGGAGACCCAGTACTTC	CASSQGGREETQYF
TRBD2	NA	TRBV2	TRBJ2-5	TGTGCCAGCAGTCCAAGACTAGCGGGAGGGCCGAATGAGACCCAGTACTTC	CASSPRLAGGPNETQYF
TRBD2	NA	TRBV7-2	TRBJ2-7	TGTGCCAGCAGCTTAGAAGCGGGGGGGCTTCTCGAGCAGTACTTC	CASSLEAGGLLEQYF
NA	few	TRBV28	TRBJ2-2	TGTGCCAGCAGTTTCAACAGGGCTCCCGGGGAGCTGTTTTTT	CASSFNRAPGELFF
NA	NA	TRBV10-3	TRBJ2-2	TGTGCCATCAGTGCACGGCGGGATACCGGGGAGCTGTTTTTT	CAISARRDTGELFF
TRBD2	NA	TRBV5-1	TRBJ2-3	TGCGCCAGCAGCTTGACGGGGACTAGCGGGAGCGTGGCAGATACGCAGTATTTT	CASSLTGTSGSVADTQYF
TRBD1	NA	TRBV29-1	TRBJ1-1	TGCAGCGTTGACAGACAGGGTTCTGAAGCTTTCTTT	CSVDRQGSEAFF
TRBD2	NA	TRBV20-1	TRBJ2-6	TGCAGTGCTAGTCCGACTAGCGGGAGGCGTGGGGCCAACGTCCTGACTTTC	CSASPTSGRRGANVLTF
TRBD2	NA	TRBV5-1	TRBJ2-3	TGCGCCAGCAGCCGGGACGGCGGGGGGACAGATACGCAGTATTTT	CASSRDGGGTDTQYF
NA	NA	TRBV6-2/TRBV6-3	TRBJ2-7	TGTGCCAGCAGTTACCCTGCCTACGAGCAGTACTTC	CASSYPAYEQYF
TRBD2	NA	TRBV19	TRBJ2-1	TGTGCCAGTAGTCAACTAGCGGGAGGGCCGGATGAGCAGTTCTTC	CASSQLAGGPDEQFF
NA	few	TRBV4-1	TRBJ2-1	TGCGCCAGCAGCCTGGGCCTAGCGCTCTACAATGAGCAGTTCTTC	CASSLGLALYNEQFF
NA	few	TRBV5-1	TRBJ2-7	TGCGCCTCAAGCTCTTCCTACGAGCAGTACTTC	CASSSSYEQYF
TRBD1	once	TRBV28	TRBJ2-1	TGTGCCAGCAGTCCCCGGGACAGAGAATACAATGAGCAGTTCTTC	CASSPRDREYNEQFF
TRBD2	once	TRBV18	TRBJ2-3	TGTGCCAGCTCTACCGTAACTAGCGGGGACCCCCCAGATACGCAGTATTTT	CASSTVTSGDPPDTQYF
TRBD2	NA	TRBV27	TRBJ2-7	TGTGCCAGCAGTTTAATCGGACTAGCGGGGTCCTACGAGCAGTACTTC	CASSLIGLAGSYEQYF
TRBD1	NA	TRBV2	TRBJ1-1	TGTGCCAGCAGTTCCACAGGGGAAGCCACTGAAGCTTTCTTT	CASSSTGEATEAFF
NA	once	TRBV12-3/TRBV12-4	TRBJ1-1	TGTGCCAGCAGGGAGAGCACTGAAGCTTTCTTT	CASRESTEAFF
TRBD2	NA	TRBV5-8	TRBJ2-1	TGTGCCAGCAGGCTTGACCCGGGACTAGCGGGAGGTGGGAATGAGCAGTTCTTC	CASRLDPGLAGGGNEQFF
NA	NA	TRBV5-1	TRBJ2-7	TGCGCCAGCAGCTTGGGGCGGGACAGAGTCGAGGCCTACGAGCAGTACTTC	CASSLGRDRVEAYEQYF
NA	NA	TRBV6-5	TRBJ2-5	TGTGCCAGCAGGCTAGGAGGTCAAGAGACCCAGTACTTC	CASRLGGQETQYF
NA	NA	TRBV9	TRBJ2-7	TGTGCCAGCTCTACAATCCAGGCTGGGGAGCAGTACTTC	CASSTIQAGEQYF
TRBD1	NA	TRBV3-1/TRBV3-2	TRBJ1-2	TGTGCCAGCAGCCAGCCCGGGACAGGGACATATGGCTACACCTTC	CASSQPGTGTYGYTF
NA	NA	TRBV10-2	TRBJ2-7	TGCGCCAGCAGGGAAGGGACAGCGGGTTTGGCCGAGCAGTACTTC	CASREGTAGLAEQYF
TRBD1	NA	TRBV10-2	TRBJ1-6	TGCGCCAGTAACACAGGGGGCGTGACACCCCTCCACTTT	CASNTGGVTPLHF